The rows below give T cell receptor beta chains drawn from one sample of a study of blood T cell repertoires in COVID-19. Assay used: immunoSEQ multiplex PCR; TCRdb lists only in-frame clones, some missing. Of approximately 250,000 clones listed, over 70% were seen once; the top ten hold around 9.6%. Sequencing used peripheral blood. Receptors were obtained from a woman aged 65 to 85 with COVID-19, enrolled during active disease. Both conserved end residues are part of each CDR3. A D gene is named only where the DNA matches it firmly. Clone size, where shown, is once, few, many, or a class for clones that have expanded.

CDR3aa: CASRKQKGGANTGELFF
CDR3nt: TGTGCCAGTAGGAAGCAAAAAGGTGGGGCAAACACCGGGGAGCTGTTTTTT
j_gene: TRBJ2-2
v_gene: TRBV19
abundance: .
d_gene: .

CDR3aa: CASSSSSGYNEQFF
CDR3nt: TGTGCCAGCAGTTCCTCCAGCGGTTACAATGAGCAGTTCTTC
j_gene: TRBJ2-1
v_gene: TRBV28
abundance: .
d_gene: .

CDR3aa: CASSLATGTSGTGTDTQYF
CDR3nt: TGTGCCAGCAGTTTAGCTACCGGGACTAGCGGGACCGGCACAGATACGCAGTATTTT
j_gene: TRBJ2-3
v_gene: TRBV28
abundance: once
d_gene: TRBD2

CDR3aa: CASSLGVTSGQDEQFF
CDR3nt: TGTGCCAGCAGCTTGGGGGTGACTAGCGGGCAGGATGAGCAGTTCTTC
j_gene: TRBJ2-1
v_gene: TRBV5-4
abundance: once
d_gene: TRBD2

CDR3aa: CASSPTGSIDQETQYF
CDR3nt: TGCGCCAGCAGCCCAACAGGGAGCATCGACCAAGAGACCCAGTACTTC
j_gene: TRBJ2-5
v_gene: TRBV5-1
abundance: .
d_gene: .

CDR3aa: CASSQEPHKYNQPQHF
CDR3nt: TGCGCCAGCAGCCAAGAACCCCACAAATACAATCAGCCCCAGCATTTT
j_gene: TRBJ1-5
v_gene: TRBV4-1
abundance: .
d_gene: .

CDR3aa: CASSLGTSGRSLSYEQYF
CDR3nt: TGCGCCAGCAGCCTAGGGACTAGCGGGAGGTCGCTCTCCTACGAGCAGTACTTC
j_gene: TRBJ2-7
v_gene: TRBV5-1
abundance: .
d_gene: TRBD2

CDR3aa: CASVRDSQETQYF
CDR3nt: TGTGCCAGCGTCCGGGACAGCCAAGAGACCCAGTACTTC
j_gene: TRBJ2-5
v_gene: TRBV2
abundance: .
d_gene: TRBD1

CDR3aa: CASSSPGQGNEKLFF
CDR3nt: TGTGCCAGCAGCTCACCGGGACAGGGTAATGAAAAACTGTTTTTT
j_gene: TRBJ1-4
v_gene: TRBV7-2
abundance: once
d_gene: TRBD1

CDR3aa: CASRRNSGSGTGELFF
CDR3nt: TGTGCCAGTCGACGAAATAGCGGGAGTGGGACCGGGGAGCTGTTTTTT
j_gene: TRBJ2-2
v_gene: TRBV19
abundance: .
d_gene: TRBD2

CDR3aa: CASSVGAGVEKLFF
CDR3nt: TGTGCCAGCAGCGTGGGAGCAGGGGTTGAAAAACTGTTTTTT
j_gene: TRBJ1-4
v_gene: TRBV9
abundance: .
d_gene: .

CDR3aa: CASSLSGGLGIGELFF
CDR3nt: TGCGCCAGCAGCCTCTCGGGGGGCCTCGGGATAGGGGAGCTGTTTTTT
j_gene: TRBJ2-2
v_gene: TRBV4-3
abundance: .
d_gene: .

CDR3aa: CASSLSQGVYGYTF
CDR3nt: TGTGCCAGCAGCTTATCGCAGGGGGTGTATGGCTACACCTTC
j_gene: TRBJ1-2
v_gene: TRBV7-9
abundance: .
d_gene: TRBD1

CDR3aa: CASSLQTDYYEQYF
CDR3nt: TGCGCCAGCAGTCTACAGACAGATTACTACGAGCAGTACTTC
j_gene: TRBJ2-7
v_gene: TRBV4-1
abundance: .
d_gene: .

CDR3aa: CASSASSYEQYF
CDR3nt: TGTGCCAGCAGCGCTAGCTCCTACGAGCAGTACTTC
j_gene: TRBJ2-7
v_gene: TRBV5-6
abundance: .
d_gene: .

CDR3aa: CASRKGTEAFF
CDR3nt: TGTGCCAGCAGGAAGGGGACTGAAGCTTTCTTT
j_gene: TRBJ1-1
v_gene: TRBV28
abundance: .
d_gene: .

CDR3aa: CASRENELAGIEQYF
CDR3nt: TGTGCCAGCAGGGAGAACGAACTAGCGGGAATCGAGCAGTACTTC
j_gene: TRBJ2-7
v_gene: TRBV2
abundance: .
d_gene: TRBD2

CDR3aa: CAWSPLSGNTIYF
CDR3nt: TGTGCCTGGAGCCCCCTTTCTGGAAACACCATATATTTT
j_gene: TRBJ1-3
v_gene: TRBV30
abundance: .
d_gene: .

CDR3aa: CASSFAGQYGQPQHF
CDR3nt: TGTGCCAGCAGTTTCGCGGGACAGTATGGTCAGCCCCAGCATTTT
j_gene: TRBJ1-5
v_gene: TRBV27
abundance: .
d_gene: TRBD1

CDR3aa: CASSLRYGGSHNEQFF
CDR3nt: TGTGCCAGCAGCTTAAGGTACGGGGGGTCCCACAATGAGCAGTTCTTC
j_gene: TRBJ2-1
v_gene: TRBV7-3
abundance: .
d_gene: TRBD2

CDR3aa: CASGTIQPQHF
CDR3nt: TGTGCCAGCGGGACAATTCAGCCCCAGCATTTT
j_gene: TRBJ1-5
v_gene: TRBV7-8
abundance: .
d_gene: .

CDR3aa: CAISDRGRGGPYQETQYF
CDR3nt: TGTGCCATCAGTGATAGGGGCAGGGGCGGACCGTACCAAGAGACCCAGTACTTC
j_gene: TRBJ2-5
v_gene: TRBV10-3
abundance: .
d_gene: .

CDR3aa: CASSYDVGGSGNQPQHF
CDR3nt: TGTGCCAGCAGTTATGATGTGGGTGGTAGCGGCAATCAGCCCCAGCATTTT
j_gene: TRBJ1-5
v_gene: TRBV28
abundance: .
d_gene: .

CDR3aa: CAWVGQGNSPLHF
CDR3nt: TGTGCCTGGGTGGGACAGGGGAATTCACCCCTCCACTTT
j_gene: TRBJ1-6
v_gene: TRBV30
abundance: .
d_gene: TRBD1

CDR3aa: CASSSNGQGDQPQHF
CDR3nt: TGTGCCAGTAGTTCCAACGGACAGGGGGATCAGCCCCAGCATTTT
j_gene: TRBJ1-5
v_gene: TRBV19
abundance: .
d_gene: TRBD1

CDR3aa: CAWSALGLAGADTQYF
CDR3nt: TGTGCCTGGAGTGCCCTAGGACTAGCGGGAGCAGATACGCAGTATTTT
j_gene: TRBJ2-3
v_gene: TRBV30
abundance: .
d_gene: TRBD2

CDR3aa: CASSKGTGDTGELFF
CDR3nt: TGTGCCAGCAGCAAAGGGACAGGGGACACCGGGGAGCTGTTTTTT
j_gene: TRBJ2-2
v_gene: TRBV6-5
abundance: .
d_gene: TRBD1

CDR3aa: CASSVRDRGGEQYF
CDR3nt: TGTGCCAGCAGCGTACGGGACCGCGGAGGGGAGCAGTACTTC
j_gene: TRBJ2-7
v_gene: TRBV11-1
abundance: .
d_gene: .

CDR3aa: CAISESWGLGNTEAFF
CDR3nt: TGTGCCATCAGTGAGTCGTGGGGGCTGGGGAACACTGAAGCTTTCTTT
j_gene: TRBJ1-1
v_gene: TRBV10-3
abundance: .
d_gene: .

CDR3aa: CASSLSRTTDTQYF
CDR3nt: TGTGCCAGCAGCTTATCCAGAACGACAGATACGCAGTATTTT
j_gene: TRBJ2-3
v_gene: TRBV7-2
abundance: once
d_gene: .

CDR3aa: CASRLARNEQFF
CDR3nt: TGTGCCAGCAGGCTAGCGCGGAATGAGCAGTTCTTC
j_gene: TRBJ2-1
v_gene: TRBV6-8
abundance: .
d_gene: .

CDR3aa: CASSYDRAYEQYF
CDR3nt: TGTGCCAGCAGTTACGACAGGGCCTACGAGCAGTACTTC
j_gene: TRBJ2-7
v_gene: TRBV6-5
abundance: .
d_gene: TRBD1

CDR3aa: CASSKRTSGSHYEQYF
CDR3nt: TGTGCCAGTAGTAAACGGACTAGCGGGAGTCACTACGAGCAGTACTTC
j_gene: TRBJ2-7
v_gene: TRBV19
abundance: few
d_gene: TRBD2

CDR3aa: CASSPQVGKSTDTQYF
CDR3nt: TGTGCCAGCAGCCCCCAGGTAGGAAAGAGCACAGATACGCAGTATTTT
j_gene: TRBJ2-3
v_gene: TRBV9
abundance: .
d_gene: .